These 3 T cell receptor beta chains were sequenced from one sample in a study of T cell responses to AZD1222 COVID-19 vaccine. Clones were read by immunoSEQ multiplex PCR, and TCRdb kept only the in-frame ones, dropping some. This table holds 95,000 to 110,000 clones, about 90% found once. The source material was peripheral blood, sampled on day 0 of AZD1222 vaccination. Receptor source: an adult in good health.

V and J are TRBV3-1 (or the pseudogene TRBV3-2) and TRBJ1-4; D ambiguous. V was pared by 4 bases and J by 12 bases, with 15 bases between. Germline loops: CDR1 LGHDT, CDR2 YNNKEL (reference sequence). The CDR3 is made up of 13 amino acids. The CDR3 DNA sequence: TGTGCCAGCAGCCCATTGGCAGGCGGGGAACTGTTTTTT. Translating gives CASSPLAGGELFF.

A single count supports this clone. The chain couples TRBV27 to TRBJ2-4, with D tentatively TRBD1 (6 bases). The V gene lost 2 bases and the J gene lost 10 bases, with 21 bases spanning the gap. The CDR3 is made up of 16 amino acids. From germline, CDR1 is MNHEY and CDR2 SMNVEV (reference sequence). CDR3 sequence reads: CASSLMGASLSLIQYF. The CDR3 coding sequence is TGTGCCAGCAGTTTAATGGGGGCATCCCTTTCGCTTATTCAGTACTTC.

The rearrangement links TRBV7-3 to TRBJ2-3; 12 bases are a match to TRBD2. The V and J ends lost 4 bases and 0 bases, in that order; junction bases with no gene match: 11. The CDR3 has 19 amino acids. CDR1 and CDR2 from the germline V gene are SGHTA and FQGTGA. CDR3 in DNA: TGTGCCAGCAGCTCCATCGGACTAGCGGGGAGAACTAGCACAGATACGCAGTATTTT. Translation gives CASSSIGLAGRTSTDTQYF.